This TCR beta chain was profiled in a study of OX40 agonist ivuxolimab in advanced cancers. About the study: The drug used for patients, ivuxolimab, was an agonistic anti-OX40 (CD134) antibody. Dose-escalation patients' cancers were hepatocellular carcinoma, melanoma, renal cell or head and neck cancer. Enrollees could have had prior anti-PD-1, anti-PD-L1 or anti-CTLA-4 therapy, which roughly 40% had received.

Here immunoSEQ multiplex PCR was the method, and the copy in TCRdb shows in-frame clones only, minus some. This table holds about 120,000 clones, 80% to 90% found once. V dropped 0 bases and J dropped 2 bases, with 8 bases sitting between them. CDR1 SGHNT and CDR2 YYREEE come from the germline V gene (reference sequence). CDR3 length equals 15 residues. Blood specimens came from baseline, cycle 4 day 1, and cycle 7 day 1. V is TRBV5-4 and J is TRBJ2-2, with D perhaps matching TRBD1 (5 bases). This TCR was recovered from an adult with an advanced solid tumor such as melanoma, head and neck, liver or kidney cancer. The specimen was CD4+ or CD8+ T cells sorted from blood, collected in a trial of the OX40 agonist ivuxolimab. In DNA form, the CDR3 reads TGTGCCAGCAGCTTGGGACAGAGAAACACCGGGGAGCTGTTTTTT. This sequence encodes CASSLGQRNTGELFF.